A single sample is the source of the 16 T cell receptor beta chains below, sequenced in a study of cytomegalovirus exposure and HLA in healthy donors (dated by TCRdb to 2016 to 2017). The library was generated by the immunoSEQ multiplex PCR assay. For the multiplex PCR, a mixture combining 60 forward primers for TCR Vbeta segments and 13 reverse primers for TCR Jbeta segments was used. TCRdb retrieved this table from immuneACCESS and kept in-frame rearrangements only. Not all clones are present; in checked studies, unresolved V genes account for under half, and no reason is known for the remainder. Present in this sample are 180,000 or so clones, about 75% of which were seen just once. 11% to 15% of the sample comes from the top ten. The sample consisted of PBMCs. These receptor sequences come from a man aged 50-60 years in good health and CMV-seropositive.

V usage is TRBV18 and J usage is TRBJ1-1, with 8 positions matching TRBD1. CDR1 is KGHSH, CDR2 LQKENI, per germline. V lost 3 bases, J lost 5 bases, and 8 bases stayed unmatched. The CDR3 runs to 15 residues. This chain's CDR3 is CASSPSSGQGTEAFF. In DNA, the CDR3 is TGTGCCAGCTCACCCTCTTCCGGACAGGGAACTGAAGCTTTCTTT. The whole variable domain, filled in from reference TRBV18 and TRBJ1-1, reads NAGVMQNPRHLVRRRGQEARLRCSPMKGHSHVYWYRQLPEEGLKFMVYLQKENIIDESGMPKERFSAEFPKEGPSILRIQQVVRGDSAAYFCASSPSSGQGTEAFFGQGTRLTVV.

V gene TRBV6-6 combines with J gene TRBJ2-2; D is uncertain. This CDR3 contains 14 residues. The V gene's germline CDR1 is MNHNY and CDR2 SVGAGI (reference sequence). V shed 7 bases and J shed 1 base, with 10 bases lying between them. The CDR3 bases are TGTGCCAGCATTAAACTTTGGAACACCGGGGAGCTGTTTTTT. It specifies CASIKLWNTGELFF.

This clone was found once. The chain has TRBV5-4 and TRBJ2-3; the match to TRBD1 covers 9 bases. CDR1 and CDR2 from the germline V gene are SGHNT and YYREEE (reference sequence). The CDR3 is made up of 15 amino acids. V lost 3 bases and J lost 2; bases outside the gene matches: 4. Here the CDR3 DNA reads TGTGCCAGCAGCTCTAACAGGGGGCTCACAGATACGCAGTATTTT. Amino acids: CASSSNRGLTDTQYF.

The chain recombines TRBV9 with TRBJ1-3; D gene uncertain. Germline V lookup: CDR1 SGDLS, CDR2 YYNGEE. The length of the CDR3 is 16 residues. Deletions cut 0 bases from V and 0 bases from J, with 10 bases between. The CDR3 reads CASSVVGADSGNTIYF. The CDR3 DNA sequence: TGTGCCAGCAGCGTAGTGGGAGCTGACTCTGGAAACACCATATATTTT.

In DNA, the CDR3 is TGTGCCAGCACCGGACAGGGTCTTTCTAGCACAGATACGCAGTATTTT. Its translation is CASTGQGLSSTDTQYF. The gene calls are TRBV2 and TRBJ2-3; 8 bases align to TRBD1. Germline V CDR1 and CDR2: SNHLY, FYNNEI. V lost 7 bases to trimming and J lost 0 bases; unmatched junction nucleotides: 9. CDR3 length: 16 amino acids.

This chain joins TRBV19 and TRBJ2-1, with 7 nucleotides matching TRBD2. Germline lookup yields CDR1 LNHDA and CDR2 SQIVND (reference sequence). This CDR3 is built from 15 residues. Losses at the gene ends were 3 bases for V and 7 bases for J; bases not matched to a gene: 9. In DNA, the CDR3 is TGTGCCAGTAGTATTTTTGGGGGGGTCGGGAATGAGCAGTTCTTC. It encodes CASSIFGGVGNEQFF.

This chain links TRBV7-2 with TRBJ2-7; D is perhaps TRBD2 (6 bases). Germline V gene data show CDR1 as SGHTA and CDR2 as FQGNSA. The CDR3 has 12 amino acids. V dropped 5 bases and J dropped 7 bases, with 12 bases sitting between them. CDR3 DNA sequence: TGTGCCAGCAGCCAGGCGGGGAGGGAGCAGTACTTC. It encodes CASSQAGREQYF.

The chain employs TRBV5-1 and TRBJ1-1; no definite D call. V was shortened by 4 bases and J by 0 bases, with 10 bases between the two germline ends. This CDR3 contains 14 residues. Germline V gene lookup returns CDR1 SGHRS and CDR2 YFSETQ. The CDR3 region is CASSEAGLNTEAFF. The CDR3 DNA reads as TGCGCCAGCAGCGAAGCAGGTTTGAACACTGAAGCTTTCTTT.

The J gene is TRBJ2-5, the V gene TRBV5-1, with 10 nucleotides matching TRBD2. The CDR3 loop spans 15 amino acids. Germline loops: CDR1 SGHRS, CDR2 YFSETQ. Trimming at V came to 3 bases and at J to 4 bases, leaving 6 bases not matched to a gene. CDR3 sequence reads: CASSSAGGPLETQYF. The CDR3 region has the DNA TGCGCCAGCAGCTCAGCGGGGGGGCCCTTAGAGACCCAGTACTTC. Using reference TRBV5-1 and TRBJ2-5 for the parts outside the CDR3, the full variable domain is KAGVTQTPRYLIKTRGQQVTLSCSPISGHRSVSWYQQTPGQGLQFLFEYFSETQRNKGNFPGRFSGRQFSNSRSEMNVSTLELGDSALYLCASSSAGGPLETQYFGPGTRLLVL.

V usage is TRBV5-6 and J usage is TRBJ2-1, with 7 positions matching TRBD2. CDR1 SGHDT and CDR2 YYEEEE come from the germline V gene. The CDR3 spans 15 residues. V was pared by 2 bases and J by 2 bases, with 4 bases of the junction left unmatched. CDR3 amino acids: CASSFRSGAYNEQFF. The CDR3, as DNA: TGTGCCAGCAGCTTTAGGAGCGGGGCCTACAATGAGCAGTTCTTC.

The rearrangement joins TRBV27 to TRBJ1-6, with TRBD1 as a possible D gene (6 bases). The CDR3 covers 17 residues. Germline loops: CDR1 MNHEY, CDR2 SMNVEV (reference sequence). V was cut by 1 base and J by 10 bases, with 20 bases left in between. In nucleotides, the CDR3 is TGTGCCAGCAGTTTATTTAATTCACAGGGAGACTACTCACCCCTCCACTTT. It specifies CASSLFNSQGDYSPLHF.

The V call is TRBV5-1, the J call TRBJ2-3; the match to TRBD1 covers 9 bases. The trim removed 4 bases at V and 2 bases at J, leaving 5 bases unmatched. Germline CDR1 is SGHRS and CDR2 is YFSETQ. The CDR3 runs 15 residues. DNA for the CDR3: TGCGCCAGCAGCCTAGACAGGGGGTCCACAGATACGCAGTATTTT. Protein: CASSLDRGSTDTQYF.

In DNA, the CDR3 is TGCGCCAGCAGCCCCCTCTCCCGACAGGGAGGAAATGAGCAGTTCTTC. Amino acids: CASSPLSRQGGNEQFF. The V call is TRBV5-1, the J call TRBJ2-1; tentative D call: TRBD1 (7 bases). The germline gives CDR1 SGHRS, CDR2 YFSETQ. V lost 4 bases and J 7 bases, leaving 21 bases between the germline ends. This CDR3 comprises 16 residues.

In its sample, this clone was seen a few times. CDR3 loop: CASGLVLSGRLGELFF. Here the CDR3 DNA reads TGTGCTAGTGGTTTGGTACTAAGTGGGAGGCTCGGGGAGCTGTTTTTT. The chain combines TRBV12-5 with TRBJ2-2, with D perhaps matching TRBD2 (6 bases). The V end lost 0 bases, the J end lost 7 bases, and 15 bases lay between the germline ends. This CDR3 contains 16 residues. CDR1 and CDR2 (germline): LGHNT, FRNRAP.

The chain combines TRBV15 with TRBJ2-1; 10 nucleotides line up with TRBD2. The ends lost 0 bases at V and 7 bases at J; junction bases unmatched: 12. The CDR3 consists of 18 residues. Germline assignment: CDR1 LNHNV and CDR2 YYDKDF (reference sequence). The CDR3 DNA follows: TGTGCCACCAGCAGAGATCCGACTAAGCGGGGGGGCCTGAATGAGCAGTTCTTC. Residues: CATSRDPTKRGGLNEQFF.

The chain employs TRBV6-1 and TRBJ2-7, with TRBD1 matching over 7 bases. In germline, CDR1 is MNHNS, CDR2 SASEGT. Losses at the gene ends were 6 bases for V and 3 bases for J; bases not matched to a gene: 5. CDR3 length: 13 amino acids. CDR3 in DNA: TGTGCCAGCAGCAGGGGGTCAGGCTACGAGCAGTACGTC. It encodes CASSRGSGYEQYV.